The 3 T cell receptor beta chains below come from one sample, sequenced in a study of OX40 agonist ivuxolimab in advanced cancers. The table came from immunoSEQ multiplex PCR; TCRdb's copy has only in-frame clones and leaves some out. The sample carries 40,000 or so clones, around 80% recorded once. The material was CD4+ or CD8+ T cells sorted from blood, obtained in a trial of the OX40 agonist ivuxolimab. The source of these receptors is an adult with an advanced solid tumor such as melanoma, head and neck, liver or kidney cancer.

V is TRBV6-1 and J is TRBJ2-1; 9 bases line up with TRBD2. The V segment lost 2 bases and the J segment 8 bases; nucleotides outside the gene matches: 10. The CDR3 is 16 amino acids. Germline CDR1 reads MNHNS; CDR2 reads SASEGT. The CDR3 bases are TGTGCCAGCAGTGAACTCCTTGCGGGAGGGCGGCATGAGCAGTTCTTC. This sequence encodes CASSELLAGGRHEQFF.

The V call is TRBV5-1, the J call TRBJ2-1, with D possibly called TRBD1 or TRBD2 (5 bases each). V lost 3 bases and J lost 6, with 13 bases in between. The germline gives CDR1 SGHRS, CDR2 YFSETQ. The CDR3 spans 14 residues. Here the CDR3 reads CASSWGSELNEQFF. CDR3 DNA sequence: TGCGCCAGCAGCTGGGGGTCAGAACTCAATGAGCAGTTCTTC.

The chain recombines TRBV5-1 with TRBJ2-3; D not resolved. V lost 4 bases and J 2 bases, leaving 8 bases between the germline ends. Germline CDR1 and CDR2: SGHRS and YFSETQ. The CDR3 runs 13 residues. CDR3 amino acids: CASSRALTDTQYF. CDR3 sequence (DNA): TGCGCCAGCAGCCGAGCCCTCACAGATACGCAGTATTTT.